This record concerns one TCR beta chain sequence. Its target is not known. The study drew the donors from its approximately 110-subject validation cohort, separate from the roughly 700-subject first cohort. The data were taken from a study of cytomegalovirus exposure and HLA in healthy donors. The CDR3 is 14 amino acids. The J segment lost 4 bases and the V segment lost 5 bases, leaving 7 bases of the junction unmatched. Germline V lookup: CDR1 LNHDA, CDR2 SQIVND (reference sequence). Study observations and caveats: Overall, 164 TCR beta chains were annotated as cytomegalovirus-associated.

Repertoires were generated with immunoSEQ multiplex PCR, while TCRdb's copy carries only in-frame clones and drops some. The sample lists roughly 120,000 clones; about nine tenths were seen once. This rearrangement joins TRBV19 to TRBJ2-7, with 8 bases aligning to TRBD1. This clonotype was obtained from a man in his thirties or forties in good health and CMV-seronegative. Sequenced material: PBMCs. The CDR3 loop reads CASSWRQGPYEQYF. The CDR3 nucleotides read TGTGCCAGTAGTTGGAGACAGGGGCCATACGAGCAGTACTTC.